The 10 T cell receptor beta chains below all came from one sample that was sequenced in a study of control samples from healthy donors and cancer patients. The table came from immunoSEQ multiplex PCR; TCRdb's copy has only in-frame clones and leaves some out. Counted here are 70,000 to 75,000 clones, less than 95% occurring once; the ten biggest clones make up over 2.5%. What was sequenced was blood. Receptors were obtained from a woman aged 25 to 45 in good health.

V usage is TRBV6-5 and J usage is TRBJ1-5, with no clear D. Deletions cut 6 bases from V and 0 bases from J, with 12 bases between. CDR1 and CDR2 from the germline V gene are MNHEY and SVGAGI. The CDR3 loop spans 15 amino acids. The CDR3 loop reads CASRAGRNSNQPQHF. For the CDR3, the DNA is TGTGCCAGCAGGGCCGGACGGAATAGCAATCAGCCCCAGCATTTT.

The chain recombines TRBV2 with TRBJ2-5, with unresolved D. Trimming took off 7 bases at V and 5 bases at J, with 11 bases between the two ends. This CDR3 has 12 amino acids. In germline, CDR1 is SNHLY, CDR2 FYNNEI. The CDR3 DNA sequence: TGTGCCAGCACTATCCTGGGGGAGACCCAGTACTTC. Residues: CASTILGETQYF.

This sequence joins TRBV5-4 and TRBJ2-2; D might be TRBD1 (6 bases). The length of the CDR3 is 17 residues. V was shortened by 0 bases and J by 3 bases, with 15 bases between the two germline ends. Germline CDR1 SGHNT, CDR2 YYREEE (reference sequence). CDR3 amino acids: CASSLAEGTLYTGELFF. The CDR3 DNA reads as TGTGCCAGCAGCTTGGCCGAGGGGACACTTTACACCGGGGAGCTGTTTTTT.

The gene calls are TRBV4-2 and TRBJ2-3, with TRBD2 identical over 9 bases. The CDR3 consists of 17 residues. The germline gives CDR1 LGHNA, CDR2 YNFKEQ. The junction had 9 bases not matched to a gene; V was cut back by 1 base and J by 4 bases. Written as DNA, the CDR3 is TGTGCCAGCAGCCAAGTTTCGGCGGGGGGGCCTGCAGATACGCAGTATTTT. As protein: CASSQVSAGGPADTQYF.

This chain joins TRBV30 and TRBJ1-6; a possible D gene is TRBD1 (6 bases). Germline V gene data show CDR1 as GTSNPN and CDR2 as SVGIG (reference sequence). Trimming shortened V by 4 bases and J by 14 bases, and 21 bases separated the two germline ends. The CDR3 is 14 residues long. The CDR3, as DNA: TGTGCCTGGACCGGATTTAGATCTGCAGGGGCCCTCCACTTT. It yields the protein CAWTGFRSAGALHF.

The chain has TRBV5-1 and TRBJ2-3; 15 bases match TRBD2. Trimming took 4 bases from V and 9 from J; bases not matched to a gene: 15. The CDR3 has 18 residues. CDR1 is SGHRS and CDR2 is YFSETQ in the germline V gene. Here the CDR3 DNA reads TGCGCCAGCAGCCCCTTTTCGGGACTAGCGGGGGGCGGAGACACGCAGTATTTT. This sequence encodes CASSPFSGLAGGGDTQYF. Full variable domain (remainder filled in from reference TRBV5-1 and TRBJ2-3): KAGVTQTPRYLIKTRGQQVTLSCSPISGHRSVSWYQQTPGQGLQFLFEYFSETQRNKGNFPGRFSGRQFSNSRSEMNVSTLELGDSALYLCASSPFSGLAGGGDTQYFGPGTRLTVL.

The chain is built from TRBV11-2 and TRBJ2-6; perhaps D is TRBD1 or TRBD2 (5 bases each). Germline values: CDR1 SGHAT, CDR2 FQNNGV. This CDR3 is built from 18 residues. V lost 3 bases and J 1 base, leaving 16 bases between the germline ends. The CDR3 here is CASSFFWDRVSGANVLTF. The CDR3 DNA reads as TGTGCCAGCAGCTTTTTTTGGGACCGAGTTTCTGGGGCCAACGTCCTGACTTTC. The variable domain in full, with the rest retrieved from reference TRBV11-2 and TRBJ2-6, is EAGVAQSPRYKIIEKRQSVAFWCNPISGHATLYWYQQILGQGPKLLIQFQNNGVVDDSQLPKDRFSAERLKGVDSTLKIQPAKLEDSAVYLCASSFFWDRVSGANVLTFGAGSRLTVL.

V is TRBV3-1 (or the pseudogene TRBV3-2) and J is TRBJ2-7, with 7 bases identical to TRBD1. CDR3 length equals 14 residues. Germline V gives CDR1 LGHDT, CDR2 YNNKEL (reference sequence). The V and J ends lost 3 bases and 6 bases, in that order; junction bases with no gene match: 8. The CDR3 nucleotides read TGTGCCAGCAGCCAGTCGACGACAGGGCCCGAGCAGTACTTC. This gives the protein CASSQSTTGPEQYF.

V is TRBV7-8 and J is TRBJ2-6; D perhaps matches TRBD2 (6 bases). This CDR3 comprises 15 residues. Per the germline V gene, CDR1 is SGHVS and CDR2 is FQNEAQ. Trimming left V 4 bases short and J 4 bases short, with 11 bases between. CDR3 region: CASSSRGIGANVLTF. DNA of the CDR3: TGTGCCAGCAGCTCTCGGGGGATAGGGGCCAACGTCCTGACTTTC.

The CDR3, as DNA: TGTGCCAGCAGTGAGCTACAGGGTACCAATGAAAAACTGTTTTTT. As protein: CASSELQGTNEKLFF. The gene calls are TRBV6-1 and TRBJ1-4; perhaps TRBD1 as D (6 bases). Per germline, CDR1 MNHNS and CDR2 SASEGT. There are 15 residues in the CDR3. Trimming pared 3 bases from V and 5 bases from J, leaving 13 bases between.